Below, 18 T cell receptor beta chains from the same sample are listed, as sequenced in a study of blood T cells in healthy people across ages. The use of a sample-barcoded 5' primer and a J-beta primer mix characterized a second PCR of roughly 6 to 11 cycles. MiXCR was run by TCRdb on the 5' RACE reads, yielding one entry per CDR3 protein. The sample consists of 1.2 million to 1.5 million distinct CDR3 sequences, approximately 40% of them appearing once. The material sequenced was blood. Receptor source: a woman under 30 in good health.

CDR3 DNA sequence: TGTGCCAGCAGAAAAGCTAGCGGGGGGTTCTATGAGCAGTTCTTC. Protein product: CASRKASGGFYEQFF. This sequence joins TRBV7-9 and TRBJ2-1; 11 bases map to TRBD2. The ends lost 6 bases at V and 8 bases at J; junction bases unmatched: 9. The germline V gene has CDR1 SEHNR and CDR2 FQNEAQ (reference sequence). CDR3 length: 15 amino acids.

The chain recombines TRBV12-3 or TRBV12-4 with TRBJ2-5; 13 nucleotides match TRBD2. The ends lost 4 bases at V and 4 bases at J; junction bases unmatched: 12. CDR3 length: 18 residues. The CDR3 region is CASSSGTSGGGDGETQYF. The CDR3 DNA is TGTGCCAGCAGTTCAGGCACTAGCGGGGGGGGAGACGGAGAGACCCAGTACTTC.

The J gene is TRBJ2-7, the V gene TRBV6-5, with D perhaps TRBD1 or TRBD2 (5 bases each). This CDR3 contains 16 residues. Trimming stripped 2 bases from V and 1 base from J, with 15 bases between. Germline V gene sequence: CDR1 MNHEY, CDR2 SVGAGI. CDR3 region: CASSYLWGKESYEQYF. The CDR3 bases are TGTGCCAGCAGTTACCTGTGGGGGAAAGAATCCTACGAGCAGTACTTC.

V is TRBV20-1 and J is TRBJ2-7; no clear D. CDR1 is DFQATT, CDR2 SNEGSKA, per germline (reference sequence). CDR3 length equals 13 residues. V shed 6 bases and J shed 5 bases, with 17 bases lying between them. Written as DNA, the CDR3 is TGCAGTGCCCCAGACCCCAGAGTAGACGAGCAGTACTTC. This gives the protein CSAPDPRVDEQYF.

This clonotype was recorded once. The chain employs TRBV5-1 and TRBJ2-1; 8 nucleotides line up with TRBD2. From germline, CDR1 is SGHRS and CDR2 YFSETQ. CDR3 length: 18 amino acids. V dropped 4 bases and J dropped 4; count of bases not matched to a gene: 16. CDR3 nucleotides: TGCGCCAGCAGCCCGGAGGGGACTAGTGGGGGATCTTACAATGAGCAGTTCTTC. Residues: CASSPEGTSGGSYNEQFF. The full variable domain, completed using reference TRBV5-1 and TRBJ2-1, is KAGVTQTPRYLIKTRGQQVTLSCSPISGHRSVSWYQQTPGQGLQFLFEYFSETQRNKGNFPGRFSGRQFSNSRSEMNVSTLELGDSALYLCASSPEGTSGGSYNEQFFGPGTRLTVL.

J is TRBJ1-4 and V is TRBV7-2; TRBD1 aligns across 8 bases. V shed 5 bases and J 5 bases; nucleotides not matched to a gene: 4. The germline V gene encodes CDR1 SGHTA and CDR2 FQGNSA. CDR3 length: 14 amino acids. The CDR3 sequence: CASSRDRLNEKLFF. The CDR3 DNA is TGTGCCAGCAGCAGGGACAGGCTAAATGAAAAACTGTTTTTT.

The V and J genes are TRBV2 and TRBJ1-1, with D possibly TRBD1 on 5 matching bases. Trimming stripped 6 bases from V and 3 bases from J, with 14 bases between. Germline V lookup: CDR1 SNHLY, CDR2 FYNNEI. The CDR3 is made up of 14 amino acids. The CDR3 coding sequence is TGTGCCAGCAGATCCGGACACCCGGACACTGAAGCTTTCTTT. Translating it yields CASRSGHPDTEAFF. The variable domain in full, with the rest retrieved from reference TRBV2 and TRBJ1-1, is EPEVTQTPSHQVTQMGQEVILRCVPISNHLYFYWYRQILGQKVEFLVSFYNNEISEKSEIFDDQFSVERPDGSNFTLKIRSTKLEDSAMYFCASRSGHPDTEAFFGQGTRLTVV.

As concerns this clonotype: A much larger clone differs by one base, so this may be a read error. V usage is TRBV4-1 and J usage is TRBJ2-1; TRBD2 matches at 8 bases. Looked up from germline, CDR1 is MGHRA and CDR2 is YSYEKL. V dropped 3 bases and J dropped 10; count of bases not matched to a gene: 11. The CDR3 contains 15 residues. The DNA for the CDR3 is TGCGCCAGCAGCCAGAGTAGCGGGGAGACCTACGAGCAGTTCTTC. Encoded protein: CASSQSSGETYEQFF.

This clonotype has only a few counts. The chain is built from TRBV20-1 and TRBJ2-5; 12 nucleotides agree with TRBD2. V lost 4 bases, J lost 3 bases, and 6 bases stayed unmatched. The germline gives CDR1 DFQATT, CDR2 SNEGSKA (reference sequence). This CDR3 has 15 residues. DNA for the CDR3: TGCAGTGCTAATAGACTAGCGGGGGTCAAAGAGACCCAGTACTTC. Its translation is CSANRLAGVKETQYF.

This clonotype has more than one count but fewer than ten. CDR3 nucleotide sequence: TGTGCCAGCAGCTTAGGACGTTTTGCGGGAGAAGTTTTAGATACGCAGTATTTT. Its protein product is CASSLGRFAGEVLDTQYF. The V gene is TRBV7-2, the J gene TRBJ2-3; 7 bases line up with TRBD2. V dropped 1 base and J dropped 5; count of bases not matched to a gene: 15. Germline loops: CDR1 SGHTA, CDR2 FQGNSA. The length of the CDR3 is 18 residues.

Of note for this clonotype: A read error may account for a junction end that differs from germline. J is TRBJ2-7 and V is TRBV5-1; possibly TRBD1 or TRBD2 for D (6 bases each). The CDR3 spans 16 residues. CDR1 is SGHRS, CDR2 YFSETQ, per germline. In nucleotides, the CDR3 is TGCGCCAGCAGCTTGGGAGGGGGAGGATTTGACTACAAGCAGTACTTC. This codes for CASSLGGGGFDYKQYF. Based on the CDR3 plus reference TRBV5-1 and TRBJ2-7, the full variable domain is KAGVTQTPRYLIKTRGQQVTLSCSPISGHRSVSWYQQTPGQGLQFLFEYFSETQRNKGNFPGRFSGRQFSNSRSEMNVSTLELGDSALYLCASSLGGGGFDYKQYFGPGTRLTVT.

Comments on this clonotype: A read error may account for a junction end that differs from germline. The rearrangement uses TRBV28 and TRBJ2-1; TRBD1 matches 8 bases. Per the germline V gene, CDR1 is MDHEN and CDR2 is SYDVKM. CDR3 length: 14 amino acids. CDR3 residues: CASGLSTGVNEQFF. DNA of the CDR3: TGTGCCAGCGGTTTATCGACAGGGGTCAATGAGCAGTTCTTC.

The rearrangement uses TRBV12-3 or TRBV12-4 and TRBJ2-7; a weak D match, TRBD2 (6 bases). This CDR3 comprises 15 residues. V was shortened by 8 bases and J by 0 bases, with 17 bases between the two germline ends. The CDR3 DNA sequence: TGTGCCAGCTTAGGTTCGGCGGGGAGCTCCTACGAGCAGTACTTC. Protein sequence: CASLGSAGSSYEQYF.

V is TRBV7-2 and J is TRBJ2-1; possibly TRBD2 for D (5 bases). The CDR3 is 14 residues long. V lost 6 bases, J lost 3 bases, and 12 bases lay in between. Germline lookup yields CDR1 SGHTA and CDR2 FQGNSA. In nucleotides, the CDR3 is TGTGCCAGCAGGAAAAACGAGGGCTACAATGAGCAGTTCTTC. Amino acids: CASRKNEGYNEQFF.

This chain links TRBV25-1 with TRBJ2-5; D possibly corresponds to TRBD2 (7 bases). This CDR3 comprises 18 residues. V gave up 5 bases and J gave up 2 bases, with 24 bases separating them. CDR1 is MGHDK, CDR2 SYGVNS, per germline. Here the CDR3 DNA reads TGTGCCAGCAGTTTTCTCCGTGGGGGGGCGATAGAACAAGAGACCCAGTACTTC. Amino acids: CASSFLRGGAIEQETQYF.

This clonotype was found a few times. This chain uses TRBV2 with TRBJ2-3; TRBD2 matches at 10 bases. Per germline, CDR1 SNHLY and CDR2 FYNNEI. Trimming removed 6 bases from V and 7 bases from J; junction bases left unmatched: 13. The CDR3 length is 16 residues. CDR3 amino acids: CASSDQSGRGGNTQYF. CDR3 DNA: TGTGCCAGCAGCGACCAGAGCGGGAGGGGGGGAAATACGCAGTATTTT.

This clonotype has a handful of counts. The gene calls are TRBV7-9 and TRBJ2-7; D unclear. There are 14 residues in the CDR3. V lost 2 bases, J lost 0 bases, and 8 bases lay in between. From germline, CDR1 is SEHNR and CDR2 FQNEAQ (reference sequence). Here the CDR3 reads CASSLNPSSYEQYF. The CDR3 DNA reads as TGTGCCAGCAGCTTAAACCCATCCTCCTACGAGCAGTACTTC.

The table lists this clonotype with a few counts. The chain has TRBV20-1 and TRBJ2-3, with no clear D. The CDR3 sequence is 10 residues long. CDR1 is DFQATT, CDR2 SNEGSKA, per germline (reference sequence). V was trimmed by 5 bases and J by 6 bases, leaving 6 bases between them. In DNA, the CDR3 is TGCAGTGCTTCCAGTGATACGCAGTATTTT. Translated: CSASSDTQYF.